This T cell receptor beta chain was retrieved from a study of blood T cell repertoires in COVID-19. Study at large: Acute and convalescent COVID-19 samples came from the United States, Italy and Spain.

How the authors handled the data: Reference gene primer amplification yielded estimated nucleated cell counts. Sequenced by immunoSEQ multiplex PCR; TCRdb stores in-frame clones only, minus some. The V and J calls and the clone size are those of that table, but D and trimming were determined from the DNA. The sample shows 430,000 or so clones, more than 75% of them seen only once. Participants reported their clinical history, and cohort assignment relied on those reports. This clone appeared a single time. Other DNA sequences in this sample translate to the same CDR3. The trim removed 0 bases at V and 1 base at J, leaving 4 bases unmatched. Germline CDR1 SGHRS, CDR2 YFSETQ. This CDR3 region has 17 residues.

The gene calls are TRBV5-1 and TRBJ2-5, with 12 bases that match TRBD2. This clonotype was obtained from a woman aged 40 to 50 who had recovered from COVID-19. Sequenced: PBMCs or T cells enriched from blood (not recorded which). Here the CDR3 DNA reads TGCGCCAGCAGCTTGGCCCTAGCGGGAGGGCCCCAAGAGACCCAGTACTTC. Protein product: CASSLALAGGPQETQYF.